This passage covers 17 T cell receptor beta chains from one sample sequenced in a study of tumor and adjacent non-tumor tissue in lung cancer. The template was RNA from unsorted bulk tissue. A modified ARM-PCR protocol with three rounds of nested PCR amplified TCRbeta. TCRdb re-derived calls from the multiplex PCR reads in MiXCR, one entry per CDR3 protein. In the table there are approximately 71,000 distinct CDR3 sequences, approximately 63% of which are singletons. Material: lung tumor tissue. The receptors here all came from a man aged 50 to 60 with non-small cell lung cancer.

As to this clonotype: A read error may be the cause here, since a much bigger clone is one base away. The chain couples TRBV28 to TRBJ1-5, with D possibly matching TRBD1 (5 bases). The CDR3 consists of 15 residues. Germline CDR1 MDHEN, CDR2 SYDVKM. CDR3 DNA sequence: TGTTCCAGCAGTTTACCTGACAGCCTCAATCAGCCCCAGCATTTT. Translated, it gives CSSSLPDSLNQPQHF.

This clonotype was observed many times. The V and J genes are TRBV29-1 and TRBJ2-5; TRBD1 agrees at 7 bases. Unmatched junction bases numbered 6, after V lost 4 bases and J lost 4 bases. The CDR3 has 13 amino acids. Germline CDR1 is SQVTM and CDR2 is ANQGSEA. The DNA of the CDR3 is TGCAGCGTTGCGGGGACAGTGAGAGAGACCCAGTACTTC. This codes for CSVAGTVRETQYF.

The chain links TRBV20-1 to TRBJ2-1; D is perhaps TRBD2 (5 bases). The CDR3 totals 15 residues. Deletions cut 0 bases from V and 4 bases from J, with 13 bases between. Germline CDR1 DFQATT, CDR2 SNEGSKA (reference sequence). The CDR3 here is CSARDLRATYNEQFF. DNA for the CDR3: TGCAGTGCTAGAGATTTGCGGGCCACGTACAATGAGCAGTTCTTC.

As for this clonotype: It is likely a read error, because the conserved phenylalanine at the end of the CDR3 is missing. CDR3 coding DNA: TGTGCCAGCAGCCGTGGAGTAGCTTATGAGCAGTTCTTA. This translates into CASSRGVAYEQFL. The chain has TRBV5-6 and TRBJ2-1, with D uncertain. Between the trimmed V and J ends, which lost 4 bases and 8 bases, there was a span of 13 bases. This CDR3 spans 13 amino acids. CDR1 and CDR2 (germline): SGHDT, YYEEEE.

This clonotype was found many times. J is TRBJ1-1 and V is TRBV4-1; tentative D call: TRBD1 (6 bases). The CDR3 length is 16 residues. CDR1 and CDR2 (germline): MGHRA, YSYEKL. Between the trimmed V and J ends, which lost 4 bases and 2 bases, there was a span of 17 bases. The DNA of the CDR3 is TGCGCCAGCAGCCCTAACGGGAGACAGGCAAACACTGAAGCTTTCTTT. This sequence encodes CASSPNGRQANTEAFF.

This clonotype rates as medium-sized (0.01 to 0.1%). The chain uses TRBV29-1 and TRBJ2-1; D may be TRBD1 or TRBD2 (5 bases each). Germline-derived CDR1 and CDR2 are SQVTM and ANQGSEA. This CDR3 is 14 amino acids long. V was clipped by 4 bases and J by 1 base, with 11 bases between them. In DNA form, the CDR3 reads TGCAGCGTTGTCACCAGGGAGTCCTACAATGAGCAGTTCTTC. Amino acids: CSVVTRESYNEQFF.

The chain has TRBV15 and TRBJ2-2; TRBD2 might be the D (6 bases). CDR1 is LNHNV and CDR2 is YYDKDF in the germline V gene (reference sequence). Trimming removed 4 bases at V and 1 base at J, with 7 bases between. The CDR3 runs 14 residues. The CDR3 spells CATSIGGNTGELFF. The CDR3 nucleotides are TGTGCCACCAGCATCGGGGGGAACACCGGGGAGCTGTTTTTT.

In regard to this clonotype: One junction end does not reproduce the germline sequence, and a read error may be involved. This chain links TRBV7-9 with TRBJ2-1; 7 bases are shared with TRBD2. CDR3 size: 15 residues. CDR1 and CDR2 (germline): SEHNR, FQNEAQ (reference sequence). CDR3 sequence reads: CTSRDGWEGSNEQFF. CDR3 bases: TGCACCAGCAGGGATGGGTGGGAGGGAAGCAATGAGCAGTTCTTC. Full variable domain (outside the CDR3, taken from reference TRBV7-9 and TRBJ2-1): DTGVSQNPRHKITKRGQNVTFRCDPISEHNRLYWYRQTLGQGPEFLTYFQNEAQLEKSRLLSDRFSAERPKGSFSTLEIQRTEQGDSAMYLCTSRDGWEGSNEQFFGPGTRLTVL.

For this clonotype: One end of the junction does not line up with germline, which may come from a read error. This chain connects TRBV6-6 to TRBJ1-6; D perhaps matches TRBD1 (5 bases). CDR1 is MNHNY and CDR2 is SVGAGI in the germline V gene (reference sequence). This CDR3 has 17 residues. The CDR3 DNA reads as TGTGCCAACAGTTACGATGGGACTAGCCCCTATAATTCACCCCTCCACTTT. Its protein product is CANSYDGTSPYNSPLHF.

The chain couples TRBV7-9 to TRBJ1-1, with D uncertain. The CDR3 covers 14 residues. Trimming stripped 5 bases from V and 5 bases from J, with 15 bases between. Germline values: CDR1 SEHNR, CDR2 FQNEAQ (reference sequence). As DNA, the CDR3 is TGTGCCAGCAGCCGGGAAGGAGGGATGACTGAAGCTTTCTTT. It translates to CASSREGGMTEAFF.

As for this clonotype: It may be a read error: a sequence one base away is much more abundant. This chain uses TRBV24-1 with TRBJ1-5, with TRBD1 identical over 7 bases. Germline V lookup: CDR1 KGHDR, CDR2 SFDVKD. The CDR3 runs to 14 residues. The CDR3 nucleotides are TGTGCCACCAGTGACCCGACAGGGACCCAGCCCCACCATTTT. Translated, it gives CATSDPTGTQPHHF.

In its sample, this clonotype was seen a few times. This sequence joins TRBV5-1 and TRBJ2-1; 8 bases fit TRBD1. This CDR3 is 13 amino acids long. V gave up 7 bases and J gave up 8 bases; unmatched junction bases: 8. Germline CDR1 reads SGHRS; CDR2 reads YFSETQ. The CDR3 region is CASRYGQGHEQFF. The DNA of the CDR3 is TGCGCCAGCCGCTACGGACAGGGCCATGAGCAGTTCTTC.

This clonotype was observed a few times. Being one base from a much bigger clone, this may be a read error. The J gene is TRBJ2-7, the V gene TRBV29-1; a possible D gene is TRBD1 (6 bases). In germline, CDR1 is SQVTM, CDR2 ANQGSEA. The CDR3 loop spans 13 amino acids. The CDR3 nucleotides read TGCAGCGTTGAAGGGCAGGGGAACTACGAGCATTACTTC. It translates to CSVEGQGNYEHYF.

The V and J genes are TRBV10-2 and TRBJ2-2; possible D gene TRBD2, 6 bases. In germline, CDR1 is WSHSY, CDR2 SAAADI. The CDR3 is 15 amino acids. This CDR3 is CVTSEPGISGGELFF. The CDR3 DNA follows: TGCGTCACCAGTGAGCCAGGGATTAGCGGCGGGGAGCTGTTTTTT.

Comments on this clonotype: This clone may be a read error of a much larger clone one base away. The chain uses TRBV10-3 and TRBJ2-1; 11 nucleotides align to TRBD2. The better agreement between TRBJ2-7 and the DNA end casts doubt on the J call. The length of the CDR3 is 13 residues. The germline V gene has CDR1 ENHRY and CDR2 SYGVKD. In DNA form, the CDR3 reads TGTGCCATCAGTGAGCTAGCGGGGGGTGAGCAGTACTTC. Amino acid sequence: CAISELAGGEQYF.

This clonotype was detected only a few times. Likely a read error: the CDR3 ends without its conserved phenylalanine or tryptophan. The chain uses TRBV11-2 and TRBJ2-7, with a tentative D call TRBD1 (5 bases). This CDR3 comprises 14 residues. CDR1 is SGHAT, CDR2 FQNNGV, per germline. Written as DNA, the CDR3 is TGTGCCATCAGCTTACAGGTCCAGGGTGCCGAGCAGTACCTC. Translation: CAISLQVQGAEQYL.

As concerns this clonotype: Because the CDR3 is missing its conserved closing phenylalanine or tryptophan, this is likely a read error. The genes are TRBV20-1 and TRBJ2-7, with a possible D match to TRBD2 (6 bases). Germline values: CDR1 DFQATT, CDR2 SNEGSKA (reference sequence). The CDR3 has 13 residues. CDR3 sequence (DNA): TGCAATGCCCAGGGACTCAATGCCTACGAGCAGTACTCC. It specifies CNAQGLNAYEQYS.